Following are 22 T cell receptor beta chains from one sample sequenced in a study of cytomegalovirus exposure and HLA in healthy donors. The study ran its PCR with 60 Vbeta and 13 Jbeta primers. Clones were sequenced by immunoSEQ multiplex PCR, and TCRdb holds only the in-frame ones, with some missing. The sample lists 90,000 to 120,000 clones; over 80% were seen once. Sequences were obtained from PBMCs. The receptors derive from a man aged 30 to 39 in good health and CMV-seropositive.

The gene calls are TRBV9 and TRBJ2-3, with D uncertain. Trimming removed 0 bases from V and 6 bases from J, with 14 bases in between. Germline values: CDR1 SGDLS, CDR2 YYNGEE. CDR3 length: 15 amino acids. In nucleotides, the CDR3 is TGTGCCAGCAGCGTAGATCCGCGTTATTACGATACGCAGTATTTT. Protein: CASSVDPRYYDTQYF.

The rearrangement links TRBV5-1 to TRBJ2-3; TRBD1 matches at 7 bases. This CDR3 region has 16 residues. Per germline, CDR1 SGHRS and CDR2 YFSETQ. Trimming took 0 bases from V and 3 from J; bases not matched to a gene: 7. The CDR3 spells CASSLGRQGPTDTQYF. Written as DNA, the CDR3 is TGCGCCAGCAGCTTGGGGAGACAGGGACCGACAGATACGCAGTATTTT.

This clone occurred once. The chain combines TRBV18 with TRBJ2-3, with 14 bases fitting TRBD2. The V gene's germline CDR1 is KGHSH and CDR2 LQKENI. The CDR3 runs 17 residues. J was trimmed by 2 bases and V by 0 bases; bases with no gene match: 1. As DNA, the CDR3 is TGTGCCAGCTCACCACCGGGACTAGCGGGGGCCACAGATACGCAGTATTTT. Its protein is CASSPPGLAGATDTQYF.

The chain employs TRBV10-3 and TRBJ2-6; no definite D call. CDR1 is ENHRY and CDR2 is SYGVKD in the germline V gene. CDR3 size: 13 residues. V lost 8 bases, J lost 0 bases, and 5 bases lay in between. The CDR3 bases are TGTGCCATCGGCCTCTCTGGGGCCAACGTCCTGACTTTC. It specifies CAIGLSGANVLTF.

This clone was picked up one time. The chain carries TRBV5-1 and TRBJ2-2; D not resolved. The CDR3 is 15 residues long. V was cut by 0 bases and J by 3 bases, with 9 bases left in between. Germline CDR1 and CDR2: SGHRS and YFSETQ. The CDR3 DNA is TGCGCCAGCAGCTTGGGGTTGGCGGACACCGGGGAGCTGTTTTTT. Protein sequence: CASSLGLADTGELFF.

The chain combines TRBV2 with TRBJ2-7; weak D call: TRBD1 (6 bases). The CDR3 sequence is 12 residues long. Trimming took 10 bases from V and 6 from J, leaving 16 bases between them. The germline V gene encodes CDR1 SNHLY and CDR2 FYNNEI. The CDR3 DNA reads TGTGCCACCTCGGACAGCACCCTCGAGCAGTACTTC. Amino acids: CATSDSTLEQYF.

The chain combines TRBV9 with TRBJ2-2, with no clear D. The CDR3 covers 12 residues. The V gene's germline CDR1 is SGDLS and CDR2 YYNGEE. The V gene lost 3 bases and the J gene lost 4 bases, with 4 bases spanning the gap. The CDR3 DNA sequence: TGTGCCAGCAGCGCTATCACCGGGGAGCTGTTTTTT. This gives the protein CASSAITGELFF. Complete variable domain (other parts from reference TRBV9 and TRBJ2-2): DSGVTQTPKHLITATGQRVTLRCSPRSGDLSVYWYQQSLDQGLQFLIQYYNGEERAKGNILERFSAQQFPDLHSELNLSSLELGDSALYFCASSAITGELFFGEGSRLTVL.

The rearrangement links TRBV28 to TRBJ2-7; TRBD1 agrees at 9 bases. The CDR3 runs to 14 residues. V shed 6 bases and J 2 bases; nucleotides not matched to a gene: 5. Germline loops: CDR1 MDHEN, CDR2 SYDVKM. The chain's CDR3 is CASRTWTGAYEQYF. CDR3 coding DNA: TGTGCCAGCAGAACGTGGACAGGGGCCTACGAGCAGTACTTC.

This clone was seen more than once but under ten times. The V call is TRBV18, the J call TRBJ1-1, with D unclear. The CDR3 has 13 residues. Germline values: CDR1 KGHSH, CDR2 LQKENI. The V and J ends lost 3 bases and 2 bases respectively, with 7 bases between them. The DNA for the CDR3 is TGTGCCAGCTCACCGGGAGAAAACACTGAAGCTTTCTTT. Protein sequence: CASSPGENTEAFF.

This clone was picked up one time. The V gene is TRBV6-4, the J gene TRBJ1-2, with a possible D match to TRBD1 (6 bases). V gave up 5 bases and J gave up 5 bases, with 9 bases separating them. The germline V gene has CDR1 MRHNA and CDR2 SNTAGT. CDR3 length equals 12 residues. As DNA, the CDR3 is TGTGCCAGCAGTCAGGGGAATTATGGCTACACCTTC. It is translated as CASSQGNYGYTF.

The V and J genes are TRBV19 and TRBJ2-6; 7 nucleotides line up with TRBD1. V dropped 1 base and J dropped 2; count of bases not matched to a gene: 2. The CDR3 is 16 residues long. CDR1 and CDR2 from the germline V gene are LNHDA and SQIVND (reference sequence). This chain's CDR3 is CASSIGDRTGANVLTF. As DNA, the CDR3 is TGTGCCAGTAGTATAGGGGACAGAACTGGGGCCAACGTCCTGACTTTC.

In its sample, this clone was seen a few times. The J gene is TRBJ1-4, the V gene TRBV5-4, with D uncertain. Germline CDR1 reads SGHNT; CDR2 reads YYREEE (reference sequence). The CDR3 is 15 residues long. Deletions cut 5 bases from V and 2 bases from J, with 13 bases between. CDR3 protein: CASSRQAGTNEKLFF. In DNA form, the CDR3 reads TGTGCCAGCAGTCGGCAGGCTGGGACTAATGAAAAACTGTTTTTT.

The chain recombines TRBV11-2 with TRBJ1-3, with D perhaps matching TRBD1 (5 bases). The CDR3 loop spans 14 amino acids. V was pared by 1 base and J by 5 bases, with 9 bases between. The germline gives CDR1 SGHAT, CDR2 FQNNGV. CDR3 sequence (DNA): TGTGCCAGCAGCTTAGGCAGGGTCAGAAACACCATATATTTT. It translates to CASSLGRVRNTIYF.

The rearrangement links TRBV18 to TRBJ2-3; 16 positions match TRBD2. The CDR3 is made up of 18 amino acids. Per the germline V gene, CDR1 is KGHSH and CDR2 is LQKENI. V lost 3 bases and J lost 4; bases outside the gene matches: 7. The chain's CDR3 is CASSPGLAGGLVADTQYF. For the CDR3, the DNA is TGTGCCAGCTCACCGGGACTAGCGGGGGGGCTTGTGGCAGATACGCAGTATTTT.

This chain connects TRBV18 to TRBJ1-5, with D uncertain. Germline V gene lookup returns CDR1 KGHSH and CDR2 LQKENI. Trimming cost V 8 bases and J 1 base, with 9 bases left between them. CDR3 length: 13 residues. In DNA form, the CDR3 reads TGTGCCAGCGCAGAGGGAAGCAATCAGCCCCAGCATTTT. This gives the protein CASAEGSNQPQHF.

As concerns this clone: At one end the junction does not follow the germline gene, possibly because of a read error. The rearrangement uses TRBV7-9 and TRBJ2-5, with D tentatively TRBD1 (5 bases). The germline CDR1 and CDR2 sequences are SEHNR and FQNEAQ (reference sequence). The CDR3 extends over 17 amino acids. CDR3 DNA: TGTGCCAGCAGCCCAAGGGGCAGGTCTGGGTACCAAGAGGCCCAGTACTTC. Amino acids: CASSPRGRSGYQEAQYF.

The chain combines TRBV18 with TRBJ2-2, with 8 nucleotides matching TRBD1. CDR3 size: 17 residues. CDR1 is KGHSH, CDR2 LQKENI, per germline. Trimming removed 3 bases from V and 6 bases from J; junction bases left unmatched: 12. The CDR3 nucleotides are TGTGCCAGCTCACCGGCGACAGGGGCCCGTCACGCCGGGGAGCTGTTTTTT. This codes for CASSPATGARHAGELFF.

In DNA, the CDR3 is TGTGCCAGCAGTGAGGTGACAGGGGTGCAGACGCAGTATTTT. It codes for CASSEVTGVQTQYF. V usage is TRBV25-1 and J usage is TRBJ2-3; 8 positions match TRBD1. V shed 3 bases and J 9 bases; nucleotides not matched to a gene: 8. CDR1 and CDR2 (germline): MGHDK, SYGVNS. CDR3 length: 14 residues.

This chain joins TRBV4-2 and TRBJ1-3; 7 bases agree with TRBD1. Germline loops: CDR1 LGHNA, CDR2 YNFKEQ. Trimming removed 1 base from V and 0 bases from J; junction bases left unmatched: 0. The CDR3 runs to 15 residues. The CDR3 DNA follows: TGTGCCAGCAGCCAAGGACAGGGCTCTGGAAACACCATATATTTT. Encoded protein: CASSQGQGSGNTIYF.

This chain connects TRBV7-2 to TRBJ1-1; D not resolved. CDR1 SGHTA and CDR2 FQGNSA come from the germline V gene. CDR3 length: 16 residues. Deletions cut 1 base from V and 9 bases from J, with 21 bases between. The CDR3 DNA follows: TGTGCCAGCAGCTTAGTTCAGGTCCCCTCTCAGTTGAAAGCTTTCTTT. Translation gives CASSLVQVPSQLKAFF.

The rearrangement uses TRBV2 and TRBJ2-5, with 8 positions matching TRBD2. Germline values: CDR1 SNHLY, CDR2 FYNNEI. V gave up 11 bases and J gave up 4 bases; unmatched junction bases: 15. The CDR3 totals 15 residues. CDR3 loop: CAGAIGIGGAETQYF. CDR3 coding DNA: TGTGCCGGAGCAATAGGAATCGGGGGGGCAGAGACCCAGTACTTC.

Details on this clone: At one end, the junction sequence differs from germline, possibly due to a read error. The J gene is TRBJ2-6, the V gene TRBV6-5; D remains unclear. Germline assignment: CDR1 MNHEY and CDR2 SVGAGI. The CDR3 contains 12 residues. CDR3 DNA: TGTGCCAGCAGTACTTGGGCCAACGGCCTGACTTTC. Residues: CASSTWANGLTF.